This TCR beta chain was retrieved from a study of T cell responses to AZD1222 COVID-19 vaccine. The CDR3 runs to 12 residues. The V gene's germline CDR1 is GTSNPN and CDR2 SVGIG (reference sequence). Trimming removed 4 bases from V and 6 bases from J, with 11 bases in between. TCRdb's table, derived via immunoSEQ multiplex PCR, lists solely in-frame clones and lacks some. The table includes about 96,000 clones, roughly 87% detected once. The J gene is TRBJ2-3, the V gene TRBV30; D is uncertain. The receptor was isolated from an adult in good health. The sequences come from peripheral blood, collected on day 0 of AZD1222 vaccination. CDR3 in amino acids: CAWIPGGDTQYF. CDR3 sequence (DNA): TGTGCCTGGATTCCGGGCGGCGATACGCAGTATTTT.